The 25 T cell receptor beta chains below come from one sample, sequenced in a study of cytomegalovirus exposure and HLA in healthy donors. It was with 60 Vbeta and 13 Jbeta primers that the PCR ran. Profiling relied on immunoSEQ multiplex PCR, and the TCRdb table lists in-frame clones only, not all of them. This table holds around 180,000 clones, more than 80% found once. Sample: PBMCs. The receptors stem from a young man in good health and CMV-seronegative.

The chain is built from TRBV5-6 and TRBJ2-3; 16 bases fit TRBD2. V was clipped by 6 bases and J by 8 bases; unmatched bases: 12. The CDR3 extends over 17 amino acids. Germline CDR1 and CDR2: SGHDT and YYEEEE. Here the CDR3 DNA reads TGTGCCAGCATCACCGCGGGACTAGCGGGAGGGCCGCGTACGCAGTATTTT. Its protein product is CASITAGLAGGPRTQYF.

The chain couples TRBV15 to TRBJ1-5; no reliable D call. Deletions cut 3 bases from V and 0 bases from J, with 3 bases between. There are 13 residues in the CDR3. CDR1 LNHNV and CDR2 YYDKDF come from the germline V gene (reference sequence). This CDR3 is CATSSYSNQPQHF. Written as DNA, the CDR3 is TGTGCCACCAGCAGTTATAGCAATCAGCCCCAGCATTTT.

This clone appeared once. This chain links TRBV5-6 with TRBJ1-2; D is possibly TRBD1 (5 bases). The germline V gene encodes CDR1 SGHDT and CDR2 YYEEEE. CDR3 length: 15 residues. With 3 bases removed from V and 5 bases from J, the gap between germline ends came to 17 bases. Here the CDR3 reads CASSSGAQGEYGYTF. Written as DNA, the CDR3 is TGTGCCAGCAGCTCGGGAGCTCAGGGAGAGTATGGCTACACCTTC.

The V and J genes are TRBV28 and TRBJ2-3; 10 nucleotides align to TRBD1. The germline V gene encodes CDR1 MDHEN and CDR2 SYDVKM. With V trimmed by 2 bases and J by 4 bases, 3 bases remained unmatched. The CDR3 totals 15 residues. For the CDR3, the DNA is TGTGCCAGCAGTTTAGGCGGGACAGGGGCAGATACGCAGTATTTT. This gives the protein CASSLGGTGADTQYF.

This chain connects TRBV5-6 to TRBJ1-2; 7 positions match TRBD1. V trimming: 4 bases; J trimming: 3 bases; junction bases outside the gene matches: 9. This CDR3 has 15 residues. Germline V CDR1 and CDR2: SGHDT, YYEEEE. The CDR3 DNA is TGTGCCAGCAGCCTACGACAGGGTGAGGACTATGGCTACACCTTC. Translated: CASSLRQGEDYGYTF.

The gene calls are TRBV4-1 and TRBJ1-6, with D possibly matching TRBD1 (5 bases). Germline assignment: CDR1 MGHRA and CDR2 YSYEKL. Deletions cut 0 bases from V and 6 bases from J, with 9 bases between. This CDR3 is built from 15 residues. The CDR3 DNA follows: TGCGCCAGCAGCCAAGATAAGGGACTTAATTCACCCCTCCACTTT. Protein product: CASSQDKGLNSPLHF.

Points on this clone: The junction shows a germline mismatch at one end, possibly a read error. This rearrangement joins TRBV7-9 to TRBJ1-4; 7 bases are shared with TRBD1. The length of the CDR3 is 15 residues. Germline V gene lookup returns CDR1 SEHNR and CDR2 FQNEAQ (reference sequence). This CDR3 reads CSSSPDRAPNEKLFF. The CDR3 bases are TGTTCCAGCAGCCCAGACAGGGCCCCGAATGAAAAACTGTTTTTT.

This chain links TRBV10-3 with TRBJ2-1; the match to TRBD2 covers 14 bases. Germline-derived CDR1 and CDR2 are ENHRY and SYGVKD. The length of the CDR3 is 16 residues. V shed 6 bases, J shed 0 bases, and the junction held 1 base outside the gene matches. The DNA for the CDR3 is TGTGCCATCAGGGGGACTAGCGGGAGCTCCTACAATGAGCAGTTCTTC. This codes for CAIRGTSGSSYNEQFF.

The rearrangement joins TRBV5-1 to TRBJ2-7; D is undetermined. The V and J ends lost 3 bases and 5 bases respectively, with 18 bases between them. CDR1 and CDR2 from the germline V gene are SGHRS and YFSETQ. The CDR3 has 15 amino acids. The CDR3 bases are TGCGCCAGCAGCTACTATAGTGAAAAATTCGACGAGCAGTACTTC. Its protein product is CASSYYSEKFDEQYF. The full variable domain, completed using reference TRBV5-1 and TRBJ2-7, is KAGVTQTPRYLIKTRGQQVTLSCSPISGHRSVSWYQQTPGQGLQFLFEYFSETQRNKGNFPGRFSGRQFSNSRSEMNVSTLELGDSALYLCASSYYSEKFDEQYFGPGTRLTVT.

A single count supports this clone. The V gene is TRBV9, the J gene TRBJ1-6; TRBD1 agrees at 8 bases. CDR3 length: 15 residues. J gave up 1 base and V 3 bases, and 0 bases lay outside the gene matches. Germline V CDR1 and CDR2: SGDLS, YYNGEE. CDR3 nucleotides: TGTGCCAGCAGCGGACAGGGGTCCTATAATTCACCCCTCCACTTT. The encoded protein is CASSGQGSYNSPLHF.

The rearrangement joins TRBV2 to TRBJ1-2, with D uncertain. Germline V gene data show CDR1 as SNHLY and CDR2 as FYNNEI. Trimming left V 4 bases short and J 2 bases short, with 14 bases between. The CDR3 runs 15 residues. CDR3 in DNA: TGTGCCAGCAGTGCGCTTAGAGGAGCCAACTATGGCTACACCTTC. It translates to CASSALRGANYGYTF.

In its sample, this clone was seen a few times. In DNA, the CDR3 is TGTGCCAGCGGAAGGCTACAGGGGACTGGAAACACCATATATTTT. It codes for CASGRLQGTGNTIYF. The V call is TRBV6-5, the J call TRBJ1-3, with 7 bases aligning to TRBD1. Germline values: CDR1 MNHEY, CDR2 SVGAGI. Trimming removed 8 bases from V and 2 bases from J; junction bases left unmatched: 9. This CDR3 is 15 amino acids long.

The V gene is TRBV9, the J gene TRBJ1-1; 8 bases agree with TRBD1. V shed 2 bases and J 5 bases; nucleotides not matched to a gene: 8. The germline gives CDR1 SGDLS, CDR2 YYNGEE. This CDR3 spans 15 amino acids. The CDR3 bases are TGTGCCAGCAGCGTTGCAGGGGGCATCGGGACTGAAGCTTTCTTT. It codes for CASSVAGGIGTEAFF.

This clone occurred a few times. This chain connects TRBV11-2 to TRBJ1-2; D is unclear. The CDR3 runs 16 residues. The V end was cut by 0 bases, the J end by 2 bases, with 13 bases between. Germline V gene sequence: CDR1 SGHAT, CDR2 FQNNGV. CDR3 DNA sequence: TGTGCCAGCAGCTTAGATATGGCGGGAATAAACTATGGCTACACCTTC. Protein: CASSLDMAGINYGYTF. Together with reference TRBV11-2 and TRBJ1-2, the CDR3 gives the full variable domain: EAGVAQSPRYKIIEKRQSVAFWCNPISGHATLYWYQQILGQGPKLLIQFQNNGVVDDSQLPKDRFSAERLKGVDSTLKIQPAKLEDSAVYLCASSLDMAGINYGYTFGSGTRLTVV.

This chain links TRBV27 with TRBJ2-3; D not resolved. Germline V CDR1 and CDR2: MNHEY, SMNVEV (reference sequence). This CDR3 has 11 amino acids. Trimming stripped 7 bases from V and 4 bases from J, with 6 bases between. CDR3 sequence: CASNRADTQYF. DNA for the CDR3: TGTGCCAGCAATCGGGCAGATACGCAGTATTTT.

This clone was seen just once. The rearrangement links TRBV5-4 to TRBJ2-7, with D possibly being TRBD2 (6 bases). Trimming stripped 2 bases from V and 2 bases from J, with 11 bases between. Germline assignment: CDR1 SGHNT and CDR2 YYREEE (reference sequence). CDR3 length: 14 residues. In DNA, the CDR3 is TGTGCCAGCAGCTTCGCGCGGGGCACCTACGAGCAGTACTTC. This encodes CASSFARGTYEQYF.

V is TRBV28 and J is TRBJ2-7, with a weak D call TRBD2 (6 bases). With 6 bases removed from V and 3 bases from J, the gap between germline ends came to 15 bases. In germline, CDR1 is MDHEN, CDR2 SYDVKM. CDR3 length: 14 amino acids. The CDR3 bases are TGTGCCAGCAGCACGGGACTCCGATTCTACGAGCAGTACTTC. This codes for CASSTGLRFYEQYF.

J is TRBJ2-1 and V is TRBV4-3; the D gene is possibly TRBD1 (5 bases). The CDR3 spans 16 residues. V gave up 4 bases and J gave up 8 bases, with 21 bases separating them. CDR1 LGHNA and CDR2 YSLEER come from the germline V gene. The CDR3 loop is CASSLTKGRDYHEQFF. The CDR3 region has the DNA TGCGCCAGCAGCCTAACTAAAGGCAGGGATTATCATGAGCAGTTCTTC.

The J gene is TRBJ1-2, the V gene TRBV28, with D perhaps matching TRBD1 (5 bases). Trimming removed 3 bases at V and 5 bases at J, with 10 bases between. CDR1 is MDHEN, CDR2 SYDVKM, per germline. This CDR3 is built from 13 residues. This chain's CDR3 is CASSLSGRYGYTF. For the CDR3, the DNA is TGTGCCAGCAGTTTGTCAGGGCGATATGGCTACACCTTC.

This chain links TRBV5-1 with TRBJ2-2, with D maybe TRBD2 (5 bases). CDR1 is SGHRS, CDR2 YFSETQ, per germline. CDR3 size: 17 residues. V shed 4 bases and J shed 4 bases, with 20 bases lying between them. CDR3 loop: CASSPGPGSVGTGELFF. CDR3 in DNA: TGCGCCAGCAGCCCCGGACCGGGATCAGTGGGCACCGGGGAGCTGTTTTTT. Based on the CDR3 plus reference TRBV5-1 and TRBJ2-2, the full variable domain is KAGVTQTPRYLIKTRGQQVTLSCSPISGHRSVSWYQQTPGQGLQFLFEYFSETQRNKGNFPGRFSGRQFSNSRSEMNVSTLELGDSALYLCASSPGPGSVGTGELFFGEGSRLTVL.

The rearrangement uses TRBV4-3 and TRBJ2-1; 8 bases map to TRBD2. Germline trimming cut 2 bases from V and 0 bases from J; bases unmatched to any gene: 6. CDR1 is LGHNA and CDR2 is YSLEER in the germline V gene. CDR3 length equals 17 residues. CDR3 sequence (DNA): TGCGCCAGCAGCCAAACGACTAGCGAGAGCTCCTACAATGAGCAGTTCTTC. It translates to CASSQTTSESSYNEQFF.

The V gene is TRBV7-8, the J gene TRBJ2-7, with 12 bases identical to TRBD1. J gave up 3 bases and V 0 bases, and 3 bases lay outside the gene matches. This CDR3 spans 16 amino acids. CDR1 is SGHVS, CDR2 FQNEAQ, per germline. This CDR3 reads CASSLAGDRGLYEQYF. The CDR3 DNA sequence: TGTGCCAGCAGCTTAGCGGGGGACAGGGGGCTCTACGAGCAGTACTTC.

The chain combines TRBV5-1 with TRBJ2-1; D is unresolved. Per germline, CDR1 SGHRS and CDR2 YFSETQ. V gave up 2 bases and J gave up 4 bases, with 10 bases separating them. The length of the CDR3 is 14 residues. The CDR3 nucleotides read TGCGCCAGCAGCTTAGAGTGGTGGTACAATGAGCAGTTCTTC. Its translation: CASSLEWWYNEQFF.

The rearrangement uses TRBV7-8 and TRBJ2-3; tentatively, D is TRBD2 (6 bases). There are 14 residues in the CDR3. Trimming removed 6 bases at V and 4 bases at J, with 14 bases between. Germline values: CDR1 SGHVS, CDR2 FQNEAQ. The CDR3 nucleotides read TGTGCCAGCAGATCGACTAGAGCAGCAGATACGCAGTATTTT. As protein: CASRSTRAADTQYF.

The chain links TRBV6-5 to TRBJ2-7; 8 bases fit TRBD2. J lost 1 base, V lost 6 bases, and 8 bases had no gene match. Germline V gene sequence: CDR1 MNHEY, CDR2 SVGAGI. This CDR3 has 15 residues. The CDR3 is CASSLVVAGSYEQYF. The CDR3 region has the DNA TGTGCCAGCAGCCTCGTTGTAGCGGGATCCTACGAGCAGTACTTC.